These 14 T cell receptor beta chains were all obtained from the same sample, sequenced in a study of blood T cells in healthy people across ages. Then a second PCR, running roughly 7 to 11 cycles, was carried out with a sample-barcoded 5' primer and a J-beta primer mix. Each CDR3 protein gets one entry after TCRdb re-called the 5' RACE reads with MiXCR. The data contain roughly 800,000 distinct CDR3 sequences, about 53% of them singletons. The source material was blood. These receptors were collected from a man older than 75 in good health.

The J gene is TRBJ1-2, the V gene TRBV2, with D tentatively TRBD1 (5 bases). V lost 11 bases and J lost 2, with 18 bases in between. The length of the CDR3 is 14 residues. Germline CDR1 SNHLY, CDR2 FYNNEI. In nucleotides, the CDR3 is TGTGCCTCTGACGGGGCCAGATCGAACTATGGCTACACCTTC. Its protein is CASDGARSNYGYTF. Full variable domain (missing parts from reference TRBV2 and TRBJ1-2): EPEVTQTPSHQVTQMGQEVILRCVPISNHLYFYWYRQILGQKVEFLVSFYNNEISEKSEIFDDQFSVERPDGSNFTLKIRSTKLEDSAMYFCASDGARSNYGYTFGSGTRLTVV.

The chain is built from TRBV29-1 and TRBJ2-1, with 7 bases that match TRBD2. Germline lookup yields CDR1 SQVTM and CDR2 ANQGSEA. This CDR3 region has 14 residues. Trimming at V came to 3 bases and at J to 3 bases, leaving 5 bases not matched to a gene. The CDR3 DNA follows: TGCAGCGTTGATCGGCTAGCGGACTACAATGAGCAGTTCTTC. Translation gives CSVDRLADYNEQFF.

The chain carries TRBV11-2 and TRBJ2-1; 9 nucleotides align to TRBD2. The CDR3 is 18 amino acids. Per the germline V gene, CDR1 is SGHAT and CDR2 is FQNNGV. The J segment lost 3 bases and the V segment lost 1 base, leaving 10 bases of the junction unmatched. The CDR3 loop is CASSLGKRAGGFYNEQFF. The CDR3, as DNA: TGTGCCAGCAGCTTAGGGAAGAGAGCGGGAGGATTCTACAATGAGCAGTTCTTC.

CDR3 coding DNA: TGTGCTACCAATGGGGGTGGCTACGAGCAGTACTTC. Its protein product is CATNGGGYEQYF. This sequence joins TRBV28 and TRBJ2-7; the D gene could be TRBD1 or TRBD2 (5 bases each). This CDR3 contains 12 residues. Per the germline V gene, CDR1 is MDHEN and CDR2 is SYDVKM.

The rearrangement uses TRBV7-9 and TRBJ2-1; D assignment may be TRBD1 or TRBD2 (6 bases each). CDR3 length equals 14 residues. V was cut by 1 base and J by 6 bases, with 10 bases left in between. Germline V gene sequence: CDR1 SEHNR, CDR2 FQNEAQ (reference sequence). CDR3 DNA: TGTGCCAGCAGCTTAGTACAGGGAGGCAATGAGCAGTTCTTC. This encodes CASSLVQGGNEQFF.

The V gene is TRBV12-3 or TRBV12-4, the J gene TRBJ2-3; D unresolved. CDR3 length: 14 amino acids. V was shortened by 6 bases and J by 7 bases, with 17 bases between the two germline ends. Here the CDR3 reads CASRASSTRNTQYF. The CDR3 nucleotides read TGTGCCAGCAGAGCCTCCTCAACACGGAATACGCAGTATTTT.

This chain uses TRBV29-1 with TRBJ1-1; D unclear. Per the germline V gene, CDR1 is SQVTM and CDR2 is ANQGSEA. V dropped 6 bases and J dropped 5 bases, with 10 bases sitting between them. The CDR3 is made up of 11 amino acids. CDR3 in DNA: TGCAGCGTCGAAATCAATACTGAAGCTTTCTTT. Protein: CSVEINTEAFF.

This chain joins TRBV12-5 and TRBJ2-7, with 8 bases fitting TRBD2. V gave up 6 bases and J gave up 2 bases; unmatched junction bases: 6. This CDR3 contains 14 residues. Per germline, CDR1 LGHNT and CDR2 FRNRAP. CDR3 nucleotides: TGTGCTAGTGGAACGGGGGGGAGTCCCTACGAGCAGTACTTC. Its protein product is CASGTGGSPYEQYF. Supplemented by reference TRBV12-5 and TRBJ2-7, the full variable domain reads DARVTQTPRHKVTEMGQEVTMRCQPILGHNTVFWYRQTMMQGLELLAYFRNRAPLDDSGMPKDRFSAEMPDATLATLKIQPSEPRDSAVYFCASGTGGSPYEQYFGPGTRLTVT.

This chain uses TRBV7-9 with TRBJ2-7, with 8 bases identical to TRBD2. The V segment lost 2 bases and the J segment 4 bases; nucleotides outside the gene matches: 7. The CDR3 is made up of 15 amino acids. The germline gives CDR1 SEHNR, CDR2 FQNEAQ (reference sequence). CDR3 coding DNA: TGTGCCAGCAGCTTACCTAGCGGGCGACTTTACGAGCAGTACTTC. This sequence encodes CASSLPSGRLYEQYF.

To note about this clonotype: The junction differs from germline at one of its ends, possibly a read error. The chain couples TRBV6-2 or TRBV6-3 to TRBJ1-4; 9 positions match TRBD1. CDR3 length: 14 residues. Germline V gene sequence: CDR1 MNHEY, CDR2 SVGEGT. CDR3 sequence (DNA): TGTGCCAGCAATTACAGGGGGCGTCGTGAAAAACTGTTTTTT. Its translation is CASNYRGRREKLFF.

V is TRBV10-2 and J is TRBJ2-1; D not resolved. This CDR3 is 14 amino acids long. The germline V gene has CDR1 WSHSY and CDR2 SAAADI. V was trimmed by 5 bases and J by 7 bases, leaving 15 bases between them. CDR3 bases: TGCGCCAGCAGTCCTCCTCTAAGGGCTAATGAGCAGTTCTTC. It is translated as CASSPPLRANEQFF.

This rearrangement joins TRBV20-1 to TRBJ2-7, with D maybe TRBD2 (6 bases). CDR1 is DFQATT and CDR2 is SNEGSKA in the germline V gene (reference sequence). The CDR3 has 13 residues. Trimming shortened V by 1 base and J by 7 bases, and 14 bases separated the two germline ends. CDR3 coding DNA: TGCAGTGCTAGAGCGGGGGAGACAAGAGAGCAGTACTTC. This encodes CSARAGETREQYF.

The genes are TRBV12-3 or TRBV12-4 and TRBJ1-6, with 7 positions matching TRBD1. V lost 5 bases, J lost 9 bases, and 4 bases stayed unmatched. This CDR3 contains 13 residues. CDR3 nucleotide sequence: TGTGCCAGCAGTATACAGGGGAGTTCACCCCTCCACTTT. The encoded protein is CASSIQGSSPLHF.

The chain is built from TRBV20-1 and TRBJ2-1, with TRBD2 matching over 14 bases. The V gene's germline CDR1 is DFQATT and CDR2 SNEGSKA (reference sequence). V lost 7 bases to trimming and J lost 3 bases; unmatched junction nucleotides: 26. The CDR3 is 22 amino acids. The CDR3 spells CSGLDWAARGTSGRSGYNEQFF. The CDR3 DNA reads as TGCAGTGGTCTGGACTGGGCAGCGCGAGGGACTAGCGGGAGATCGGGCTACAATGAGCAGTTCTTC.